The 15 T cell receptor beta chains in this list originate from one sample, sequenced in a study of Graves' ophthalmopathy and Graves' hyperthyroidism. Amplifying from RNA transcripts, the study obtained TCR beta CDR3 regions. In the first round, RT-PCR was carried out with HTBI primers, and a multiplex PCR formed the second round. MiXCR, applied by TCRdb to the multiplex PCR reads, yields one record per CDR3 protein. The sample has about 160,000 distinct CDR3 sequences; 35% to 45% are singletons. The source material was peripheral blood. The receptors were sampled from a young man with Graves' ophthalmopathy.

The table lists this clonotype with many counts. The CDR3 region is CASSATGRGTEAFF. The CDR3, as DNA: TGTGCCAGCAGCGCGACAGGGAGAGGCACTGAAGCTTTCTTT. V is TRBV7-3 and J is TRBJ1-1, with 7 bases matching TRBD1. The CDR3 covers 14 residues. Trimming took 5 bases from V and 4 from J; bases not matched to a gene: 7. Germline V gene lookup returns CDR1 SGHTA and CDR2 FQGTGA. Drawing the rest from reference TRBV7-3 and TRBJ1-1, the complete variable domain is GAGVSQTPSNKVTEKGKYVELRCDPISGHTALYWYRQSLGQGPEFLIYFQGTGAADDSGLPNDRFFAVRPEGSVSTLKIQRTERGDSAVYLCASSATGRGTEAFFGQGTRLTVV.

J is TRBJ1-6 and V is TRBV6-2 or TRBV6-3; D perhaps matches TRBD1 (5 bases). The V end was cut by 6 bases, the J end by 5 bases, with 11 bases between. There are 14 residues in the CDR3. Germline CDR1 MNHEY, CDR2 SVGEGT. The CDR3 region has the DNA TGTGCCAGCAGGATACAGGCTGATAATTCACCCCTCCACTTT. Protein: CASRIQADNSPLHF.

This clonotype was seen many times. The rearrangement uses TRBV30 and TRBJ2-2; 9 nucleotides match TRBD2. CDR1 and CDR2 (germline): GTSNPN, SVGIG (reference sequence). This CDR3 is built from 14 residues. V gave up 3 bases and J gave up 4 bases; unmatched junction bases: 3. CDR3 sequence (DNA): TGTGCCTGGAGGGGCGGGAGGGGCACCGGGGAGCTGTTTTTT. This translates into CAWRGGRGTGELFF.

V is TRBV28 and J is TRBJ2-5, with 10 bases fitting TRBD1. V lost 4 bases and J lost 9; bases outside the gene matches: 14. Germline V gene sequence: CDR1 MDHEN, CDR2 SYDVKM. This CDR3 region has 16 residues. The chain's CDR3 is CASSSDRGQNPGAQYF. Here the CDR3 DNA reads TGTGCCAGCAGTTCCGACAGGGGGCAAAACCCTGGGGCCCAGTACTTC.

The rearrangement links TRBV5-1 to TRBJ1-3, with D perhaps matching TRBD1 (6 bases). The germline V gene has CDR1 SGHRS and CDR2 YFSETQ. V dropped 0 bases and J dropped 4 bases, with 14 bases sitting between them. There are 16 residues in the CDR3. CDR3 bases: TGCGCCAGCAGCTTGGCGGGCCCGCAGGGGGGAAACACCATATATTTT. This encodes CASSLAGPQGGNTIYF.

This clonotype came up many times. V usage is TRBV12-3 or TRBV12-4 and J usage is TRBJ2-5; D is unresolved. There are 12 residues in the CDR3. With 3 bases removed from V and 5 bases from J, the gap between germline ends came to 7 bases. CDR3 bases: TGTGCCAGCAGTTTCGCTGCGGAGACCCAGTACTTC. It specifies CASSFAAETQYF.

This clonotype was counted many times. This chain's CDR3 is CASRSSRRGIHYGNTIYF. CDR3 nucleotide sequence: TGTGCCAGCAGGTCCAGCCGAAGGGGAATCCACTACGGAAACACCATATATTTT. V usage is TRBV12-3 or TRBV12-4 and J usage is TRBJ1-3; possible D gene TRBD1, 5 bases. This CDR3 is built from 18 residues. Trimming cost V 6 bases and J 4 bases, with 25 bases left between them.

CDR3 loop: CASSLSHAFYEQYF. For the CDR3, the DNA is TGTGCCAGCAGTTTGAGTCACGCTTTTTACGAGCAGTACTTC. The chain combines TRBV12-3 or TRBV12-4 with TRBJ2-7, with D hard to call. The CDR3 length is 14 residues. Trimming shortened V by 3 bases and J by 4 bases, and 13 bases separated the two germline ends.

Worth noting for this clonotype: The germline gene is not matched at one end of the junction; a read error may be the cause. The J gene is TRBJ1-1, the V gene TRBV12-3 or TRBV12-4; 9 positions match TRBD1. The CDR3 loop spans 15 amino acids. The DNA of the CDR3 is TGCGGCAGCAGTAGAGGGACAGGGTTTTCCACTGAAGCTTTCTTT. This encodes CGSSRGTGFSTEAFF.

This clonotype was seen many times. This chain joins TRBV19 and TRBJ1-6; the D gene is possibly TRBD1 (5 bases). The CDR3 covers 13 residues. Germline V lookup: CDR1 LNHDA, CDR2 SQIVND (reference sequence). V lost 3 bases and J 8 bases, leaving 8 bases between the germline ends. The CDR3 loop is CASSIPGDSPLHF. The CDR3 nucleotides are TGTGCCAGTAGTATTCCGGGGGATTCACCCCTCCACTTT.

This clonotype has more than one count but fewer than ten. This CDR3 is CASSLQGGSYEQYF. The CDR3 nucleotides are TGTGCCAGCAGTCTCCAGGGGGGTTCCTACGAGCAGTACTTC. The chain combines TRBV28 with TRBJ2-7, with D perhaps matching TRBD1 (7 bases). This CDR3 has 14 residues. The germline CDR1 and CDR2 sequences are MDHEN and SYDVKM. Deletions cut 5 bases from V and 1 base from J, with 12 bases between.

This clonotype was recorded at least ten times. CDR3 nucleotides: TGCGCCAGCAGCCAAGATAATCCAGCGACCCAGTACTTC. As protein: CASSQDNPATQYF. The V gene is TRBV4-1, the J gene TRBJ2-5, with D uncertain. Germline V CDR1 and CDR2: MGHRA, YSYEKL. The CDR3 loop spans 13 amino acids. The V end lost 0 bases, the J end lost 7 bases, and 9 bases lay between the germline ends.

This clonotype was seen many times. The CDR3 sequence: CASSRSSGTLPYEQYF. The CDR3 region has the DNA TGTGCCAGCAGTCGGAGTTCCGGGACGCTACCCTACGAGCAGTACTTC. The chain combines TRBV12-3 or TRBV12-4 with TRBJ2-7; either TRBD1 or TRBD2 may fit D (5 bases each). The V and J ends lost 5 bases and 2 bases respectively, with 19 bases between them. This CDR3 contains 16 residues.

The table lists this clonotype with many counts. The V and J genes are TRBV29-1 and TRBJ1-2; TRBD1 aligns across 9 bases. CDR3 size: 12 residues. V shed 6 bases, J shed 7 bases, and the junction held 6 bases outside the gene matches. The germline V gene has CDR1 SQVTM and CDR2 ANQGSEA. This CDR3 is CSVRTGGFGYTF. CDR3 in DNA: TGCAGCGTACGAACAGGGGGCTTTGGCTACACCTTC.

The rearrangement joins TRBV6-5 to TRBJ2-7; D remains ambiguous. The CDR3 runs to 12 residues. V lost 4 bases and J lost 4, with 8 bases in between. The germline gives CDR1 MNHEY, CDR2 SVGAGI. CDR3 amino acids: CASSSNGYEQYF. Here the CDR3 DNA reads TGTGCCAGCAGTTCCAATGGGTACGAGCAGTACTTC.